This record concerns one T cell receptor (beta chain) sequence. Its antigen is not identified. This sample was taken from a study of shared clonotypes between healthy human individuals. Sorted-subset replicate PCRs used around 200 ng of genomic DNA. This amount corresponded to some 30,000 T cell genomes. TCRdb's table, derived via immunoSEQ multiplex PCR, lists solely in-frame clones and lacks some. This table holds 600,000 to 750,000 clones, over 55% found once. General study findings and limits: Rarefaction curves obtained for sorted subsets showed sequencing incomplete despite large depth. Generation probabilities of non-shared clonotypes were lower (relative to those shared by all four donors). Clonotype sharing among donors was thought likely to change with sequencing depth.

This CDR3 contains 8 residues. Per the germline V gene, CDR1 is WNHNN and CDR2 is SYGVQD (reference sequence). The V end was cut by 7 bases, the J end by 10 bases, with 4 bases between. Sequenced input: memory CD4+ T cells sorted from blood. Subset of the sample: CD45RA-negative fraction. The TCR sequence derives from a woman in her thirties in good health. The chain employs TRBV10-1 and TRBJ1-1; D unresolved. The CDR3 spells CASMGAFF. CDR3 DNA sequence: TGCGCCAGCATGGGAGCTTTCTTT.